The present entry profiles one TCR beta chain with its context. As yet, its antigen is unknown. CDR3 length equals 14 residues. Germline values: CDR1 MNHEY, CDR2 SVGAGI. V was pared by 2 bases and J by 6 bases, with 3 bases of the junction left unmatched. The data stem from a study of identical twins. TCRdb reprocessed the 5' RACE reads with MiXCR, giving one entry per CDR3 protein. The sample consists of hundreds of thousands of distinct CDR3 sequences, 12% of them appearing once. Whole-study results and caveats: High-abundance cord blood beta clonotypes had fewer insertions; memory repertoires showed none.

This same sample was also taken into another study, of yellow fever vaccine responses in identical twins.

The chain links TRBV6-5 to TRBJ2-1; 8 bases fit TRBD1. This sequence was found in a woman aged 18-30 years in good health. Sequenced sample: CD8+ T cells sorted from blood. The CDR3 is CASSYGQGFNEQFF. The DNA for the CDR3 is TGTGCCAGCAGTTACGGACAGGGTTTCAATGAGCAGTTCTTC.